The clone carrying this TCR beta chain came up many times. Its antigen is still unknown. These data are taken from a study of T cells after yellow fever vaccination. Study-level results: Post-booster samples contained most primary-vaccination clones (more than 95% CD4, 88% CD8). Faster peaking, at day 5 versus 15, marked a secondary response that was weaker.

Germline-derived CDR1 and CDR2 are SGHRS and YFSETQ. CDR3 length equals 15 residues. J gave up 8 bases and V 4 bases, and 8 bases lay outside the gene matches. A 5'RACE template-switching step, the method used to make TCR cDNA, added a universal primer site and UMIs. Each CDR3 protein gets one entry after TCRdb re-called the 5' RACE reads with MiXCR. This sample has a few hundred thousand distinct CDR3 sequences, with approximately 4.2% found just once. The sequence was obtained from a man between 18 and 29 years old who received the YFV17D yellow fever vaccine. The specimen was PBMCs, collected 5 days after the yellow fever booster vaccination. V and J are TRBV5-1 and TRBJ1-4; 10 positions agree with TRBD1. The CDR3, as DNA: TGCGCCAGCAGCAGTGGACAGGGGGGATCGGAAAAACTGTTTTTT. Translated, it gives CASSSGQGGSEKLFF.